This TCR beta chain is from a study of low-dose radiotherapy and immunotherapy resistance in tumors. Germline assignment: CDR1 DFQATT and CDR2 SNEGSKA (reference sequence). The CDR3 is made up of 12 amino acids. V was pared by 3 bases and J by 9 bases, with 9 bases between. This clonotype was counted at least ten times. Described time point: before trial treatment. TRAV- and TRBV-specific primers, spanning alpha and beta chains, primed first-strand cDNA. The TCRs were subjected to amplification over roughly 18 PCR cycles employing a constant-region primer in conjunction with a V-primer adapter. MiXCR, applied by TCRdb to the reads, yields one record per CDR3 protein. The sample consists of 85,000 to 95,000 distinct CDR3 sequences, more than 7.5% of them appearing once.

The chain uses TRBV20-1 and TRBJ1-6; D gene uncertain. This clonotype was sampled from a male donor with prostate cancer. The source was PBMCs, collected before treatment. CDR3 residues: CSASPTISPLHF. The DNA of the CDR3 is TGCAGTGCTAGCCCGACAATTTCACCCCTCCACTTT.